Listed below are T cell receptor beta chains from one sample, sequenced in a study of CD8 T cells in Susac syndrome. Each CDR3 protein is one row after TCRdb ran MiXCR on the immunoSEQ multiplex PCR reads. This sample yields around 81,000 distinct CDR3 sequences, of which about 93% are seen a single time; less than 0.95% belongs to the top ten. Sequencing was carried out using CD8+ T cells from PBMCs. Receptors originate from a human donor with Susac syndrome. CDR3s include the opening cysteine and the closing phenylalanine or tryptophan. D genes are given only for firm matches.

d_call	v_call	j_call	cdr3_nt	cdr3_aa
NA	TRBV20-1	TRBJ1-3	TGCAGTGCTAGGGACAGTACCGTTTCCCCGGCAGGAAACACCATATATTTT	CSARDSTVSPAGNTIYF
TRBD2	TRBV6-4	TRBJ2-3	TGTGCCAGCAGTGACCGGGGGGATGGGACAGATACGCAGTATTTT	CASSDRGDGTDTQYF
NA	TRBV30	TRBJ2-7	TGTGCCTGGAGCCCTACGTTAGTGGAGCAGTACTTC	CAWSPTLVEQYF
TRBD2	TRBV3-1	TRBJ2-7	TGTGCCAGCAGCCCCAAGGGGGGAACTAGCGGGAGGGGCGACGAGCAGTACTTC	CASSPKGGTSGRGDEQYF
NA	TRBV6-4	TRBJ2-3	TGTGCCAGCAGTAGGACCGGGGAGGCAGATACGCAGTATTTT	CASSRTGEADTQYF
TRBD2	TRBV2	TRBJ2-3	TGTGCCAGCAGTCCCGGGACTAGTAGCACAGATACGCAGTATTTT	CASSPGTSSTDTQYF
NA	TRBV27	TRBJ2-3	TGTGCCAGCAGTCCGGAGGGCGGCACGGATACGCAGTATTTT	CASSPEGGTDTQYF
NA	TRBV5-1	TRBJ1-1	TGCGCCAGCGAGGAATTACCCAACACTGAAGCTTTCTTT	CASEELPNTEAFF
TRBD1	TRBV7-9	TRBJ1-2	TGTGCCAGCAGAGGACAGGGGAGGGACGGCTACACCTTC	CASRGQGRDGYTF
NA	TRBV14	TRBJ2-7	TGTGCCAGCAGTGATAGCGGCAACGAGCAGTACTTC	CASSDSGNEQYF
NA	TRBV20-1	TRBJ2-7	TGCAGTGCTAGGGTATTGGGTGACTACGAGCAGTACTTC	CSARVLGDYEQYF
NA	TRBV7-9	TRBJ1-4	TGTGCCAGCAGCTTAAGCGAGACAGCCGAAAAACTGTTTTTT	CASSLSETAEKLFF
NA	TRBV7-2	TRBJ2-5	TGTGCCAGCAGCTCCAAAGCAAAAGGAGAGACCCAGTACTTC	CASSSKAKGETQYF
NA	TRBV29-1	TRBJ1-3	TGCAGCGTTTCTTCCTGGGGAAACACCATATATTTT	CSVSSWGNTIYF
TRBD1	TRBV29-1	TRBJ2-3	TGCAGCGCATTGGGCGGGACAGGGGATACAGATACGCAGTATTTT	CSALGGTGDTDTQYF